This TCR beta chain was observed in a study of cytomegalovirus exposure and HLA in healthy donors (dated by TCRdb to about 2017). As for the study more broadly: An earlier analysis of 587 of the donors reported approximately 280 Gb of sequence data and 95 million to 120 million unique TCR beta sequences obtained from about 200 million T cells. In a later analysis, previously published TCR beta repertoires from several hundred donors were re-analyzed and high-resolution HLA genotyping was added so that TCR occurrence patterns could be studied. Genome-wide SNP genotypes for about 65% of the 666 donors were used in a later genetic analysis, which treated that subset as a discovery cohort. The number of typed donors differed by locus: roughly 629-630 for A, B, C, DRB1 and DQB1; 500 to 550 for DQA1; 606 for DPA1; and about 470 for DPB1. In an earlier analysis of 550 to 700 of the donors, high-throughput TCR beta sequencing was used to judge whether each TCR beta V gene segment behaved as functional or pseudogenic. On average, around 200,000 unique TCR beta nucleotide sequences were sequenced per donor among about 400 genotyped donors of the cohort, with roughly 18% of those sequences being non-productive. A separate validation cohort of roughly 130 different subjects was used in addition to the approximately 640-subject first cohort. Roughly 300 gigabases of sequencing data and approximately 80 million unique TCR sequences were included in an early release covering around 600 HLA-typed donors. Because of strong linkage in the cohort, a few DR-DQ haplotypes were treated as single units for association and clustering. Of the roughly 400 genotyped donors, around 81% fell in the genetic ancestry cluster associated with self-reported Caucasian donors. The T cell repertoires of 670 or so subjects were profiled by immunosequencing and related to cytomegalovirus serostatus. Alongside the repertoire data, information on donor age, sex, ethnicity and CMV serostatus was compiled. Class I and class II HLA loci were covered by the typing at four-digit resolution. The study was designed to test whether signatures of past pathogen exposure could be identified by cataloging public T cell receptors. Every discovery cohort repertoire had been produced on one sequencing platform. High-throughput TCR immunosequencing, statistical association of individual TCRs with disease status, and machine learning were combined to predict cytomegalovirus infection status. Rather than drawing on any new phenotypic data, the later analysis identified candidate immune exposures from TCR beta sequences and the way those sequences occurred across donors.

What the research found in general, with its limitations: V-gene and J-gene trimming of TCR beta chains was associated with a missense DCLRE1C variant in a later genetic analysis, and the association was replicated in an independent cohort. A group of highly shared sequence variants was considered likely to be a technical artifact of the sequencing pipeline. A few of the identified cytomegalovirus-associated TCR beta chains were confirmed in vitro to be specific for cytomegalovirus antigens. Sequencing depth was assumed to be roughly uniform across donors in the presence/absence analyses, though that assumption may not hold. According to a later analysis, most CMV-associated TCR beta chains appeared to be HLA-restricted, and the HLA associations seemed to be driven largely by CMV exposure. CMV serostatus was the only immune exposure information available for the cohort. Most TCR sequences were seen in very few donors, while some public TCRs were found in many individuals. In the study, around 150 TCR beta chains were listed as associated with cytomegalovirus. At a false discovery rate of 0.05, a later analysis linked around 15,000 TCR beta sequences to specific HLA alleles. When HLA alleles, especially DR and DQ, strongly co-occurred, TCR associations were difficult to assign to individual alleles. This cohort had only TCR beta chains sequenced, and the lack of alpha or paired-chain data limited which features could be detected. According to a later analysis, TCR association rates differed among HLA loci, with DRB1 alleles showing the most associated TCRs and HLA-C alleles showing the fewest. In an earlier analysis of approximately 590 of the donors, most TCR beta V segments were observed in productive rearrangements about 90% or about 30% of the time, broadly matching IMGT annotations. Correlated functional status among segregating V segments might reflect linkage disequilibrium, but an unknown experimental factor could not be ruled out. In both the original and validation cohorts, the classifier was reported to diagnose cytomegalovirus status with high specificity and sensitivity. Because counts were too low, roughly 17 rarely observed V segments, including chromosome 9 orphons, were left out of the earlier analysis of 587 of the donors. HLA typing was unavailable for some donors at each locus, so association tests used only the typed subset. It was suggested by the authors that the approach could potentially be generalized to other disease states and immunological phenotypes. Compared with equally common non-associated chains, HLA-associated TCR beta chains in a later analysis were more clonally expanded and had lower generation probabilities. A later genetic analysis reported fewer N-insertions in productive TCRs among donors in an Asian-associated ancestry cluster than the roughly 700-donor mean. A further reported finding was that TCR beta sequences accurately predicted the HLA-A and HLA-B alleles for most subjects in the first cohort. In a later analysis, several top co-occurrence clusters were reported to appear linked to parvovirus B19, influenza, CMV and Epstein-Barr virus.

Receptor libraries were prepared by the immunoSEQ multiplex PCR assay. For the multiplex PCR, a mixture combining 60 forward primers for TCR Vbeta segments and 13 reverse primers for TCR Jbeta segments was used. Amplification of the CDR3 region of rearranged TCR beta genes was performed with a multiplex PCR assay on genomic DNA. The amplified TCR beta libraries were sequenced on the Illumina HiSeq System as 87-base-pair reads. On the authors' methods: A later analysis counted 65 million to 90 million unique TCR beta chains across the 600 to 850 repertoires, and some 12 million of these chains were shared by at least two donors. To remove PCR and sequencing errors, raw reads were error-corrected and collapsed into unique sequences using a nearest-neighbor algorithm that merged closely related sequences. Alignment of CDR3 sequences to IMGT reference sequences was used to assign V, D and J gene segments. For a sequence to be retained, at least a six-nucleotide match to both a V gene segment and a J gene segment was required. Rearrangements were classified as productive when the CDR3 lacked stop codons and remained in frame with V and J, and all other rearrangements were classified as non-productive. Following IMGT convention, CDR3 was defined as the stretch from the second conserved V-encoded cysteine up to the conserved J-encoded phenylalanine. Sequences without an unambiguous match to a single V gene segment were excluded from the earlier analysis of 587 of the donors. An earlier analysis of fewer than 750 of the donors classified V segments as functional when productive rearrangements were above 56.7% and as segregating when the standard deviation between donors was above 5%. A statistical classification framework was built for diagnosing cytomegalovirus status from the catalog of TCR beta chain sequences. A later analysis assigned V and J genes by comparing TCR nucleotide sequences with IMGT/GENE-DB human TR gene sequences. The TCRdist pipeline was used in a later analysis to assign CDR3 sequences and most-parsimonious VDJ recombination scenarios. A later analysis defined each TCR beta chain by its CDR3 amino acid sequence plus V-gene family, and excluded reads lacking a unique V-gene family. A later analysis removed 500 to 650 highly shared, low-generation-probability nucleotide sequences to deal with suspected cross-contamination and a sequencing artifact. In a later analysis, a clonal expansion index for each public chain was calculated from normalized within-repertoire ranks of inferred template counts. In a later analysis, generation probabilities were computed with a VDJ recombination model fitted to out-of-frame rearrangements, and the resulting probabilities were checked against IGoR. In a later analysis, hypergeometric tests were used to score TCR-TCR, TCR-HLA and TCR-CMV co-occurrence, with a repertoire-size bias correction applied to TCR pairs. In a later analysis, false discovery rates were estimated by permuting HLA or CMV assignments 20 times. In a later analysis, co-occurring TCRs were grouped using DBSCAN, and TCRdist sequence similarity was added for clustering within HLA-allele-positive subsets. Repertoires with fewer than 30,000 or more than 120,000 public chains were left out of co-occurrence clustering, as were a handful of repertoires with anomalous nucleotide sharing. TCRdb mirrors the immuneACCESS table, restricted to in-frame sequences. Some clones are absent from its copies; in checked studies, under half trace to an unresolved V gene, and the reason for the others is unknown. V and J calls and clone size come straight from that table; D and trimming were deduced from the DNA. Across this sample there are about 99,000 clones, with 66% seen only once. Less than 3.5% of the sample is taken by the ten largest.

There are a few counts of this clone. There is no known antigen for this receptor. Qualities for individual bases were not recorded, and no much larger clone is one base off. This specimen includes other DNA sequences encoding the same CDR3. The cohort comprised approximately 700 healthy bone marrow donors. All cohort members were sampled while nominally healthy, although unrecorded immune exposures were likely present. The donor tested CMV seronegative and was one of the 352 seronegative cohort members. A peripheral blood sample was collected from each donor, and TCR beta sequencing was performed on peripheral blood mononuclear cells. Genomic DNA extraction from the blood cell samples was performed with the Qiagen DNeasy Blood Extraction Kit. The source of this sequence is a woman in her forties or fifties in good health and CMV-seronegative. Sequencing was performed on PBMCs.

The DNA sequence is given as TGCGCCAGCAGCCCGGGGACAGGGGGGGAGACCCAGTACTTC. Translated, it reads CASSPGTGGETQYF. Rearrangement joined TRBV5-1 to TRBJ2-5, with 11 middle bases fitting TRBD1. Its CDR3 holds 14 amino acids, cysteine through phenylalanine. Only the CDR3 DNA is retained, 42 bases long and in frame from the first base. CDR1 and CDR2 (SGHRS, YFSETQ) derive from the germline V gene. From V the trimming removes 4 bases and from J it removes 5 bases, while the gene matches leave 4 bases of the junction unaccounted for.